This T cell receptor (beta chain) appears in the sequencing data of a study of blood T cell repertoires in COVID-19. Study overall: Collection of acute and convalescent COVID-19 samples took place in the United States, Italy and Spain. From T cells, B-cell-depleted T cells, or PBMCs came the material, which was cDNA or gDNA.

Assay used: immunoSEQ multiplex PCR; TCRdb lists only in-frame clones, some missing. The top ten hold about 7.6% of the sample, which has 250,000 or so clones, approximately 86% seen once. Germline CDR1 reads SGHRS; CDR2 reads YFSETQ. CDR3 size: 12 residues. Trimming pared 0 bases from V and 8 bases from J, leaving 8 bases between. The source material was peripheral blood. This receptor was taken from a woman aged 70-85 years with active or convalescent COVID-19. This chain links TRBV5-1 with TRBJ1-2, with unresolved D. The CDR3, as DNA: TGCGCCAGCAGCTTGGAGTGGCCCGGCTACACCTTC. This gives the protein CASSLEWPGYTF.